Below, 18 T cell receptor beta chains from the same sample are listed, as sequenced in a study of T cells in Graves' hyperthyroidism and ophthalmopathy (dated by TCRdb to the late 2010s). Libraries were prepared through multiplex PCR. Instrument on record: Illumina HiSeq 2000. The TCR beta CDR3 regions were amplified from RNA transcripts. The TCR CDR3 was subjected to a first round of RT-PCR using the HTBI primer set and the Qiagen OneStep RT-PCR kit. The public reads were reanalyzed by TCRdb: fastp trimming at Q25, MiXCR alignment, in-frame beta chains only. Each entry is one CDR3 protein sequence, shown with its most common DNA and genes. The sample includes roughly 350,000 distinct CDR3 sequences, with about 15% observed a single time. Together, the top ten hold about 19% of the sample. The specimen was blood. The receptors were sampled from a woman between 25 and 40 years old with Graves' ophthalmopathy.

This clonotype was found many times. CDR3 nucleotides: TGTGCCAGCAGCCCAGGGAGTAGCGGGGGCATCAACGAGCAGTACTTC. Translation: CASSPGSSGGINEQYF. The chain recombines TRBV7-2 with TRBJ2-7; 9 nucleotides agree with TRBD2. J was trimmed by 5 bases and V by 5 bases; bases with no gene match: 13. Germline CDR1 and CDR2: SGHTA and FQGNSA. The CDR3 has 16 residues. Full variable domain (rest looked up from reference TRBV7-2 and TRBJ2-7): GAGVSQSPSNKVTEKGKDVELRCDPISGHTALYWYRQSLGQGLEFLIYFQGNSAPDKSGLPSDRFSAERTGGSVSTLTIQRTQQEDSAVYLCASSPGSSGGINEQYFGPGTRLTVT.

In its sample, this clonotype was seen many times. This sequence joins TRBV3-1 and TRBJ1-5; D is uncertain. This CDR3 has 12 residues. The germline V gene has CDR1 LGHDT and CDR2 YNNKEL (reference sequence). Trimming took off 8 bases at V and 4 bases at J, with 9 bases between the two ends. The CDR3: CASGIKNQPQHF. The CDR3 DNA reads TGTGCCAGCGGAATTAAAAATCAGCCCCAGCATTTT.

This clonotype has a count of ten or more. The V and J genes are TRBV6-1 and TRBJ1-5; 7 bases map to TRBD1. The CDR3 totals 14 residues. Germline values: CDR1 MNHNS, CDR2 SASEGT. V was clipped by 8 bases and J by 0 bases; unmatched bases: 4. CDR3: CASGGGPSNQPQHF. The CDR3 DNA reads TGTGCCAGCGGAGGGGGCCCTAGCAATCAGCCCCAGCATTTT.

This clonotype was found once. The chain couples TRBV6-1 to TRBJ1-1, with a weak D call TRBD1 (5 bases). The CDR3 sequence is 14 residues long. The germline V gene has CDR1 MNHNS and CDR2 SASEGT. V was clipped by 2 bases and J by 2 bases, with 9 bases between them. This chain's CDR3 is CASSELGVNTEAFF. CDR3 DNA sequence: TGTGCCAGCAGTGAATTGGGGGTAAACACTGAAGCTTTCTTT.

This clonotype was counted at least ten times. This chain uses TRBV3-1 with TRBJ2-1; TRBD2 matches 8 bases. The V and J ends lost 4 bases and 9 bases, in that order; junction bases with no gene match: 8. CDR3 length equals 14 residues. CDR1 and CDR2 from the germline V gene are LGHDT and YNNKEL (reference sequence). In nucleotides, the CDR3 is TGTGCCAGCAGCCGACCGACTAGCGCCTTTGAGCAGTTCTTC. This sequence encodes CASSRPTSAFEQFF.

This clonotype was observed many times. The V and J genes are TRBV2 and TRBJ2-7, with 7 bases identical to TRBD1. The CDR3 is made up of 13 amino acids. After removal of 7 bases from V and 2 bases from J, the junction contained 5 bases not matched to a gene. Looked up from germline, CDR1 is SNHLY and CDR2 is FYNNEI. The CDR3: CASTLDRAYEQYF. CDR3 sequence (DNA): TGTGCCAGCACCCTCGACAGGGCCTACGAGCAGTACTTC.

Concerning this clonotype itself: Possible read error: a much larger clone is one base away. The chain carries TRBV28 and TRBJ2-2; the match to TRBD1 covers 9 bases. Germline V CDR1 and CDR2: MDHEN, SYDVKM. V shed 7 bases and J 5 bases; nucleotides not matched to a gene: 8. The CDR3 loop spans 15 amino acids. The CDR3 protein is CASNRRTGETGELFF. As DNA, the CDR3 is TGTGCCAGCAACCGCCGGACAGGGGAAACCGGGGAGCTGTTTTTT. Filled out from reference TRBV28 and TRBJ2-2, the complete variable domain reads DVKVTQSSRYLVKRTGEKVFLECVQDMDHENMFWYRQDPGLGLRLIYFSYDVKMKEKGDIPEGYSVSREKKERFSLILESASTNQTSMYLCASNRRTGETGELFFGEGSRLTVL.

This clonotype appeared many times. J is TRBJ2-2 and V is TRBV6-5, with D unclear. Trimming left V 6 bases short and J 0 bases short, with 8 bases between. This CDR3 contains 14 residues. Germline V gene lookup returns CDR1 MNHEY and CDR2 SVGAGI. The CDR3, as DNA: TGTGCCAGCAGCCTGGGGTCGAACACCGGGGAGCTGTTTTTT. Translated: CASSLGSNTGELFF.

This clonotype has a count of ten or more. The chain links TRBV2 to TRBJ2-7; no definite D call. The CDR3 covers 13 residues. Between the trimmed V and J ends, which lost 4 bases and 5 bases, there was a span of 12 bases. Germline lookup yields CDR1 SNHLY and CDR2 FYNNEI. As DNA, the CDR3 is TGTGCCAGCAGTGTTAAGGGAACCCACGAGCAGTACTTC. Residues: CASSVKGTHEQYF.

This chain uses TRBV6-1 with TRBJ2-2, with TRBD1 as a possible D gene (5 bases). This CDR3 comprises 14 residues. With 8 bases removed from V and 6 bases from J, the gap between germline ends came to 16 bases. CDR1 is MNHNS, CDR2 SASEGT, per germline. CDR3 in DNA: TGTGCCAGCCAATCGACTCAGGGCTCCGGGGAGCTGTTTTTT. This sequence encodes CASQSTQGSGELFF.

This clonotype was counted between two and nine times. The V call is TRBV9, the J call TRBJ1-6, with TRBD1 matching over 7 bases. Germline CDR1 is SGDLS and CDR2 is YYNGEE. The CDR3 loop spans 15 amino acids. J lost 5 bases, V lost 2 bases, and 4 bases had no gene match. This CDR3 is CASSVGQAHNSPLHF. The CDR3 nucleotides read TGTGCCAGCAGCGTTGGACAGGCCCATAATTCACCCCTCCACTTT.

This clonotype was observed at least ten times. The V call is TRBV28, the J call TRBJ1-2; 7 positions agree with TRBD1. The V gene end was trimmed by 5 bases and the J gene end by 4 bases; junction bases not matched to a gene: 10. The CDR3 contains 15 residues. Germline CDR1 reads MDHEN; CDR2 reads SYDVKM. The CDR3 DNA follows: TGTGCCAGCAGTCACGAAACGACAGGGCGCTATGGCTACACCTTC. It specifies CASSHETTGRYGYTF.

This clonotype showed up many times. This rearrangement joins TRBV20-1 to TRBJ2-7; maybe TRBD2 (6 bases). Germline V lookup: CDR1 DFQATT, CDR2 SNEGSKA (reference sequence). V lost 3 bases to trimming and J lost 4 bases, with 10 bases between them. The CDR3 loop spans 12 amino acids. CDR3 in amino acids: CSASPSEYEQYF. CDR3 nucleotides: TGCAGTGCTAGTCCTAGCGAATACGAGCAGTACTTC.

CDR3 region: CASSLVLAGGPGTDTQYF. The CDR3 coding sequence is TGTGCCAGCAGCTTGGTACTAGCGGGGGGGCCCGGCACAGATACGCAGTATTTT. V and J are TRBV11-2 and TRBJ2-3, with 13 bases aligning to TRBD2. V was clipped by 3 bases and J by 1 base; unmatched bases: 7. Germline lookup yields CDR1 SGHAT and CDR2 FQNNGV. CDR3 length: 18 amino acids.

This clonotype was recorded many times. The chain employs TRBV6-2 or TRBV6-3 and TRBJ2-1, with TRBD2 matching 11 bases. This CDR3 is built from 16 residues. The V segment lost 11 bases and the J segment 8 bases; nucleotides outside the gene matches: 17. Germline V CDR1 and CDR2: MNHEY, SVGEGT. The CDR3, as DNA: TGTGCCTCCCACCCTAGCGGGGGGCCCCGCCGGGATGAGCAGTTCTTC. This sequence encodes CASHPSGGPRRDEQFF.

The sample holds many counts of this clonotype. The CDR3 DNA reads as TGTGCCAGCAGAGGAAGCCATACAGGGGCCGAGACCCAGTACTTC. It specifies CASRGSHTGAETQYF. This rearrangement joins TRBV28 to TRBJ2-5; 7 bases agree with TRBD1. Germline loops: CDR1 MDHEN, CDR2 SYDVKM. The V and J ends lost 6 bases and 5 bases, in that order; junction bases with no gene match: 12. The CDR3 consists of 15 residues.

This rearrangement joins TRBV6-5 to TRBJ2-2; D might be TRBD2 (5 bases). The germline V and J ends were trimmed by 0 bases and 7 bases, with 9 bases remaining between them. CDR1 is MNHEY and CDR2 is SVGAGI in the germline V gene. The CDR3 has 14 amino acids. The CDR3 reads CASSYSPAGGELFF. The CDR3 nucleotides read TGTGCCAGCAGTTACTCGCCTGCGGGCGGGGAGCTGTTTTTT.

This clonotype showed up many times. This sequence joins TRBV7-9 and TRBJ1-4; 7 bases agree with TRBD1. The CDR3 length is 14 residues. The V gene end was trimmed by 0 bases and the J gene end by 10 bases; junction bases not matched to a gene: 5. Per germline, CDR1 SEHNR and CDR2 FQNEAQ (reference sequence). The chain's CDR3 is CASSLAGDSGKLFF. The DNA of the CDR3 is TGTGCCAGCAGCTTAGCGGGGGACAGTGGAAAACTGTTTTTT.